This T cell receptor (beta chain) was recorded in a study of shared clonotypes between healthy human individuals. Study details: The plates for each donor numbered three CD4 naive, three CD4 memory, two CD8 naive and one CD8 memory.

Once extracted for a subset, genomic DNA was divided evenly among several immunoSEQ plates. TCRdb's table, derived via immunoSEQ multiplex PCR, lists solely in-frame clones and lacks some. Of some 2 million clones listed, 85% to 95% are singletons. Whole-study findings and limits: Investigators expected sequencing depth to affect clonotype sharing among donors.

To note about this clone: The antigen is undetermined.

The V and J ends lost 3 bases and 0 bases respectively, with 13 bases between them. Germline CDR1 is SGHRS and CDR2 is YFSETQ. The CDR3 runs to 16 residues. All donors were Caucasian adults living in Nashville, Tennessee. V gene TRBV5-1 combines with J gene TRBJ2-1; a weak D match, TRBD2 (5 bases). The sample comprised naive CD4+ T cells sorted from blood. Stated subset: CD45RA+ positively selected. This sequence was found in a man between 18 and 35 years old in good health. CDR3 sequence (DNA): TGCGCCAGCAGCTCGCAGCCTACTAGCTCCTACAATGAGCAGTTCTTC. This sequence encodes CASSSQPTSSYNEQFF.